Listed here are 27 T cell receptor beta chains from one sample, sequenced in a study of radiotherapy plus CTLA-4 blockade in lung cancer. Sequenced by immunoSEQ multiplex PCR; TCRdb stores in-frame clones only, minus some. The data hold about 94,000 clones, with approximately 82% observed a single time. The source material was peripheral blood, sampled from a patient treated with radiotherapy plus ipilimumab. These receptors all stem from a human donor with non-small cell lung cancer that progressed on radiotherapy plus ipilimumab.

The V gene is TRBV6-5, the J gene TRBJ2-7; D perhaps matches TRBD1 (5 bases). Germline lookup yields CDR1 MNHEY and CDR2 SVGAGI. V gave up 6 bases and J gave up 0 bases, with 12 bases separating them. The CDR3 consists of 14 residues. The CDR3 protein is CASRPGFISYEQYV. CDR3 bases: TGTGCCAGCAGGCCAGGGTTTATCTCCTACGAGCAGTACGTC.

V gene TRBV5-4 combines with J gene TRBJ2-3, with 10 bases aligning to TRBD2. The CDR3 contains 17 residues. V lost 3 bases, J lost 4 bases, and 11 bases stayed unmatched. Germline assignment: CDR1 SGHNT and CDR2 YYREEE (reference sequence). CDR3 residues: CASSSKREGVGADTQYF. The DNA of the CDR3 is TGTGCCAGCAGCTCAAAGCGGGAGGGTGTAGGGGCAGATACGCAGTATTTT.

The V gene is TRBV29-1, the J gene TRBJ1-1, with unresolved D. Germline assignment: CDR1 SQVTM and CDR2 ANQGSEA. The CDR3 runs 12 residues. V lost 4 bases and J 5 bases, leaving 11 bases between the germline ends. The CDR3 nucleotides are TGCAGCGTTGTGCCTTTAGGGACTGAAGCTTTCTTT. Encoded protein: CSVVPLGTEAFF.

J is TRBJ1-1 and V is TRBV7-9; the match to TRBD1 covers 7 bases. From germline, CDR1 is SEHNR and CDR2 FQNEAQ (reference sequence). V trimming: 3 bases; J trimming: 4 bases; junction bases outside the gene matches: 5. CDR3 length equals 14 residues. Written as DNA, the CDR3 is TGTGCCAGCAGCTTCACAGGGGCGTTCACTGAAGCTTTCTTT. Protein sequence: CASSFTGAFTEAFF.

V and J are TRBV7-8 and TRBJ2-7; TRBD1 matches at 10 bases. Germline assignment: CDR1 SGHVS and CDR2 FQNEAQ. The CDR3 consists of 13 residues. Trimming removed 5 bases from V and 6 bases from J; junction bases left unmatched: 4. The CDR3 reads CASSVGDRGEQYV. CDR3 coding DNA: TGTGCCAGCAGCGTTGGGGACAGGGGCGAGCAGTACGTC.

The chain has TRBV6-5 and TRBJ2-5, with 7 bases lining up with TRBD2. Germline V gene lookup returns CDR1 MNHEY and CDR2 SVGAGI. The CDR3 is made up of 14 amino acids. The V segment lost 5 bases and the J segment 1 base; nucleotides outside the gene matches: 4. The CDR3, as DNA: TGTGCCAGCAGTAGTCGGGGGGTCCAAGAGACCCAGTACTTC. It yields the protein CASSSRGVQETQYF.

The chain recombines TRBV30 with TRBJ2-7; 10 bases map to TRBD1. V was pared by 0 bases and J by 4 bases, with 3 bases of the junction left unmatched. Per germline, CDR1 GTSNPN and CDR2 SVGIG (reference sequence). The length of the CDR3 is 14 residues. This CDR3 is CAWSVGTGAYEQYF. DNA of the CDR3: TGTGCCTGGAGTGTAGGGACAGGGGCGTACGAGCAGTACTTC.

In this sample, this clone turned up once. This rearrangement joins TRBV28 to TRBJ1-6; 8 nucleotides agree with TRBD1. Trimming removed 4 bases from V and 11 bases from J; junction bases left unmatched: 10. Germline loops: CDR1 MDHEN, CDR2 SYDVKM. The CDR3 contains 15 residues. The CDR3 region is CASSSPLTGVAPLHF. For the CDR3, the DNA is TGTGCCAGCAGTTCCCCGTTGACAGGGGTTGCACCCCTCCACTTT.

This clone was seen only a few times. The V gene is TRBV7-9, the J gene TRBJ1-4; D is undetermined. The CDR3 length is 17 residues. Germline assignment: CDR1 SEHNR and CDR2 FQNEAQ (reference sequence). The germline V and J ends were trimmed by 4 bases and 0 bases, with 15 bases remaining between them. The CDR3 DNA follows: TGTGCCAGCAGCTCCCCCGTGCGGGGAACAACTAATGAAAAACTGTTTTTT. Protein product: CASSSPVRGTTNEKLFF.

This chain links TRBV9 with TRBJ1-3; D gene unclear. The CDR3 sequence is 14 residues long. Germline V lookup: CDR1 SGDLS, CDR2 YYNGEE. Trimming removed 0 bases at V and 3 bases at J, with 7 bases between. The CDR3 DNA reads as TGTGCCAGCAGCGTAGGTACAAATGGAAACACCATATATTTT. Protein sequence: CASSVGTNGNTIYF.

Details on this clone: Other nucleotide sequences in the sample specify the same CDR3. This chain joins TRBV2 and TRBJ2-7; D gene uncertain. The V gene lost 3 bases and the J gene lost 4 bases, with 4 bases spanning the gap. The germline gives CDR1 SNHLY, CDR2 FYNNEI. This CDR3 region has 11 residues. The CDR3 spells CASSDYYEQYF. The CDR3 bases are TGTGCCAGCAGTGATTATTACGAGCAGTACTTC. The whole variable domain, remainder taken from reference TRBV2 and TRBJ2-7, is EPEVTQTPSHQVTQMGQEVILRCVPISNHLYFYWYRQILGQKVEFLVSFYNNEISEKSEIFDDQFSVERPDGSNFTLKIRSTKLEDSAMYFCASSDYYEQYFGPGTRLTVT.

The chain has TRBV5-1 and TRBJ2-3; 13 nucleotides line up with TRBD2. Germline trimming cut 9 bases from V and 3 bases from J; bases unmatched to any gene: 7. There are 15 residues in the CDR3. The germline V gene has CDR1 SGHRS and CDR2 YFSETQ. The CDR3: CATRTSGSTTDTQYF. The CDR3 region has the DNA TGCGCCACCCGGACTAGCGGGAGTACGACAGATACGCAGTATTTT.

In its sample, this clone was seen a few times. V and J are TRBV4-1 and TRBJ2-7; D ambiguous. CDR3 size: 15 residues. Trimming left V 0 bases short and J 5 bases short, with 14 bases between. Per the germline V gene, CDR1 is MGHRA and CDR2 is YSYEKL. The CDR3 DNA reads as TGCGCCAGCAGCCAAGAACCCCCGCCGGTCAACGAGCAGTACTTC. This encodes CASSQEPPPVNEQYF.

The chain links TRBV4-2 to TRBJ2-7; 9 bases line up with TRBD1. CDR3 size: 15 residues. Per the germline V gene, CDR1 is LGHNA and CDR2 is YNFKEQ. J lost 7 bases, V lost 2 bases, and 9 bases had no gene match. The CDR3, as DNA: TGTGCCAGCAGCCAAACCGGGACAGGGCCGGGGGAGCAGTACTTC. Amino acid sequence: CASSQTGTGPGEQYF.

The rearrangement joins TRBV5-4 to TRBJ2-5, with a weak D call TRBD1 (5 bases). The germline CDR1 and CDR2 sequences are SGHNT and YYREEE (reference sequence). The CDR3 sequence is 13 residues long. V lost 0 bases and J lost 4, with 7 bases in between. This CDR3 is CASSLGQGETQYF. The CDR3 region has the DNA TGTGCCAGCAGCTTGGGGCAGGGAGAGACCCAGTACTTC.

This chain connects TRBV5-1 to TRBJ1-1; no clear D. This CDR3 is built from 13 residues. Per germline, CDR1 SGHRS and CDR2 YFSETQ. V shed 4 bases and J shed 4 bases, with 11 bases lying between them. Here the CDR3 DNA reads TGCGCCAGCAGCCCTCAACAAACCACTGAAGCTTTCTTT. Encoded protein: CASSPQQTTEAFF.

This clone has a count of ten or more. The V and J genes are TRBV2 and TRBJ2-2; D remains unclear. This CDR3 comprises 13 residues. The germline V gene has CDR1 SNHLY and CDR2 FYNNEI. V was pared by 2 bases and J by 2 bases, with 3 bases between. CDR3 coding DNA: TGTGCCAGCAGTGAACACAACACCGGGGAGCTGTTTTTT. This encodes CASSEHNTGELFF.

This chain connects TRBV28 to TRBJ1-3; D is ambiguous. CDR1 and CDR2 from the germline V gene are MDHEN and SYDVKM. This CDR3 is 15 amino acids long. Deletions cut 6 bases from V and 2 bases from J, with 14 bases between. The DNA of the CDR3 is TGTGCCAGCAGCCTCCTCATGGGAGCTGGAAACACCATATATTTT. Translating it yields CASSLLMGAGNTIYF.

The chain combines TRBV27 with TRBJ2-5; TRBD2 aligns across 10 bases. Unmatched junction bases numbered 0, after V lost 2 bases and J lost 3 bases. The CDR3 has 14 amino acids. The germline V gene encodes CDR1 MNHEY and CDR2 SMNVEV (reference sequence). The CDR3 DNA reads TGTGCCAGCAGTTTACTAGCGGGGGAAGAGACCCAGTACTTC. Its protein product is CASSLLAGEETQYF.

This clone was seen only once. This chain links TRBV27 with TRBJ1-1, with D maybe TRBD1 (5 bases). The CDR3 spans 20 residues. Trimming removed 3 bases at V and 0 bases at J, with 26 bases between. CDR1 and CDR2 from the germline V gene are MNHEY and SMNVEV (reference sequence). Here the CDR3 reads CASSFRPTVRGVEVNTEAFF. CDR3 DNA sequence: TGTGCCAGCAGTTTCAGGCCGACAGTCCGAGGGGTGGAAGTGAACACTGAAGCTTTCTTT.

The chain links TRBV6-5 to TRBJ2-7; D may match TRBD1 or TRBD2 (5 bases each). CDR1 and CDR2 (germline): MNHEY, SVGAGI. The CDR3 has 13 residues. Trimming removed 6 bases from V and 3 bases from J, with 12 bases in between. In DNA, the CDR3 is TGTGCCAGCAGCCCCGGGACCCTCTACGAGCAGTACTTC. This gives the protein CASSPGTLYEQYF.

J is TRBJ2-3 and V is TRBV27; D ambiguous. Germline V gene data show CDR1 as MNHEY and CDR2 as SMNVEV (reference sequence). Trimming stripped 2 bases from V and 1 base from J, with 7 bases between. The CDR3 totals 14 residues. Written as DNA, the CDR3 is TGTGCCAGCAGTTTAGGGTTGGGCACAGATACGCAGTATTTT. Protein sequence: CASSLGLGTDTQYF.

The V gene is TRBV6-1, the J gene TRBJ2-3, with 11 positions matching TRBD2. V was clipped by 4 bases and J by 1 base; unmatched bases: 4. This CDR3 comprises 16 residues. CDR1 is MNHNS, CDR2 SASEGT, per germline. Here the CDR3 DNA reads TGTGCCAGCAGTGGAAATAGCGGGAGGGGCACAGATACGCAGTATTTT. It specifies CASSGNSGRGTDTQYF.

In its sample, this clone was seen a few times. This chain connects TRBV15 to TRBJ2-1; D call uncertain. This CDR3 has 19 amino acids. Trimming took 0 bases from V and 5 from J, leaving 23 bases between them. CDR1 and CDR2 (germline): LNHNV, YYDKDF (reference sequence). This CDR3 is CATSRDSGRSFTLDNEQFF. CDR3 bases: TGTGCCACCAGCAGAGATTCTGGCAGGTCCTTCACTCTGGACAATGAGCAGTTCTTC.

The chain joins TRBV25-1 to TRBJ2-5; D is perhaps TRBD1 (6 bases). The germline gives CDR1 MGHDK, CDR2 SYGVNS. The CDR3 contains 18 residues. V lost 0 bases and J 2 bases, leaving 19 bases between the germline ends. The DNA for the CDR3 is TGTGCCAGCAGTGAATATGCCACAGGGTCTTCTCTACAAGAGACCCAGTACTTC. Amino acid sequence: CASSEYATGSSLQETQYF.

The chain employs TRBV2 and TRBJ1-4; TRBD1 aligns across 8 bases. This CDR3 has 13 amino acids. Trimming at V came to 10 bases and at J to 6 bases, leaving 7 bases not matched to a gene. The germline V gene has CDR1 SNHLY and CDR2 FYNNEI. CDR3 sequence: CATRTGSDEKLFF. CDR3 DNA: TGTGCCACCCGGACAGGGAGTGATGAAAAACTGTTTTTT.

The CDR3 nucleotides read TGCGCCAGCAGAGACAGGGAACGGACTCGGGATTACGAGCAGTACTTC. It yields the protein CASRDRERTRDYEQYF. The chain couples TRBV10-1 to TRBJ2-7; 7 nucleotides align to TRBD1. Per germline, CDR1 WNHNN and CDR2 SYGVQD (reference sequence). This CDR3 contains 16 residues. J gave up 4 bases and V 6 bases, and 15 bases lay outside the gene matches.